This T cell receptor (beta chain) emerged from a study of T-cell memory formation after mild COVID-19. The overall study: Clusters were largely donor specific.

Via MiXCR, TCRdb re-called the 5' RACE reads, giving one row per CDR3 protein. The table lists roughly 280,000 distinct CDR3 sequences, roughly 8.2% of them singletons. The germline V gene encodes CDR1 MDHEN and CDR2 SYDVKM. The CDR3 contains 14 residues. The V gene lost 2 bases and the J gene lost 5 bases, with 12 bases spanning the gap. This clonotype was seen a few times. The sequence was collected from a man aged 18 to 30 who had mild COVID-19 (a few samples of this study predate the infection). Cell type and time point are not known. This rearrangement joins TRBV28 to TRBJ1-1, with D possibly TRBD1 on 5 matching bases. Sequenced sample: PBMCs or a T cell subset sorted from them (not recorded which). The CDR3 nucleotides are TGTGCCAGCAGTTTACGCGCCAAGGGGACTGAAGCTTTCTTT. Encoded protein: CASSLRAKGTEAFF.